Below are 18 T cell receptor beta chains sequenced from a single sample in a study of cytomegalovirus exposure and HLA in healthy donors. PCR was performed using 60 Vbeta and 13 Jbeta primers. TCRdb's copy holds only in-frame clones and misses some; the assay was immunoSEQ multiplex PCR. The sample includes over 80,000 clones, roughly 71% of them seen just once. The sequenced material came from PBMCs. The receptors here all came from a young woman in good health and CMV-seropositive.

A note on this clone: In the same sample, other DNA sequences code for this CDR3. V and J are TRBV27 and TRBJ2-3; TRBD1 is a possible D gene (5 bases). The CDR3 is 15 residues long. From germline, CDR1 is MNHEY and CDR2 SMNVEV (reference sequence). Trimming pared 2 bases from V and 2 bases from J, leaving 11 bases between. The CDR3 loop is CASSLRGQNTDTQYF. CDR3 in DNA: TGTGCCAGCAGTTTAAGGGGTCAGAACACAGATACGCAGTATTTT.

The rearrangement uses TRBV9 and TRBJ2-7, with TRBD2 matching over 11 bases. The CDR3 length is 14 residues. CDR1 is SGDLS, CDR2 YYNGEE, per germline. V was clipped by 4 bases and J by 4 bases; unmatched bases: 4. The CDR3 is CASSLTSGGYEQYF. The CDR3, as DNA: TGTGCCAGCAGCCTCACTAGCGGGGGTTACGAGCAGTACTTC.

The DNA of the CDR3 is TGTGCCAGCAGCTACAGGGACGCCAGCTATGGCTACACCTTC. It codes for CASSYRDASYGYTF. This chain uses TRBV2 with TRBJ1-2, with D possibly TRBD1 on 6 matching bases. The CDR3 has 14 residues. V was shortened by 6 bases and J by 4 bases, with 15 bases between the two germline ends. The germline gives CDR1 SNHLY, CDR2 FYNNEI.

The CDR3: CAISDRQGARGNTIYF. DNA for the CDR3: TGTGCCATCAGTGACCGACAGGGGGCGAGAGGAAACACCATATATTTT. The chain joins TRBV10-3 to TRBJ1-3; 10 bases match TRBD1. The trim removed 3 bases at V and 4 bases at J, leaving 6 bases unmatched. The CDR3 consists of 16 residues. Germline lookup yields CDR1 ENHRY and CDR2 SYGVKD.

CDR3 sequence reads: CASSWGAGGKEELFF. As DNA, the CDR3 is TGTGCCAGCAGCTGGGGGGCAGGGGGGAAGGAGGAGCTGTTTTTT. This chain uses TRBV11-2 with TRBJ2-2, with a possible D match to TRBD1 (7 bases). V gave up 4 bases and J gave up 10 bases, with 19 bases separating them. This CDR3 spans 15 amino acids. The germline CDR1 and CDR2 sequences are SGHAT and FQNNGV.

The chain recombines TRBV10-1 with TRBJ1-1, with a tentative D call TRBD1 (5 bases). Trimming shortened V by 1 base and J by 4 bases, and 13 bases separated the two germline ends. The V gene's germline CDR1 is WNHNN and CDR2 SYGVQD (reference sequence). This CDR3 contains 15 residues. The CDR3 reads CASSEWGRVGTEAFF. The CDR3 nucleotides read TGCGCCAGCAGTGAGTGGGGCAGGGTGGGCACTGAAGCTTTCTTT.

This clone has a handful of counts. The rearrangement links TRBV7-2 to TRBJ2-3; D unclear. Between the trimmed V and J ends, which lost 3 bases and 1 base, there was a span of 8 bases. The CDR3 runs 14 residues. The germline V gene encodes CDR1 SGHTA and CDR2 FQGNSA. CDR3 region: CASSFYSGTDTQYF. CDR3 nucleotides: TGTGCCAGCAGCTTTTATTCGGGCACAGATACGCAGTATTTT.

This chain joins TRBV28 and TRBJ1-4; D is possibly TRBD1 (5 bases). Germline V gene lookup returns CDR1 MDHEN and CDR2 SYDVKM. Trimming cost V 2 bases and J 8 bases, with 21 bases left between them. The CDR3 is 17 amino acids. The chain's CDR3 is CASSLIISGREGEKLFF. The CDR3 DNA sequence: TGTGCCAGCAGTTTAATAATATCCGGGAGGGAGGGGGAAAAACTGTTTTTT.

The V gene is TRBV28, the J gene TRBJ1-3, with a possible D match to TRBD1 (5 bases). V shed 5 bases and J shed 8 bases, with 16 bases lying between them. The CDR3 runs to 14 residues. Germline V lookup: CDR1 MDHEN, CDR2 SYDVKM. CDR3 region: CASSLALGGDTIYF. The DNA of the CDR3 is TGTGCCAGCAGTCTGGCCCTTGGAGGGGACACCATATATTTT.

This clone was counted only a few times. The junction does not match germline at one end; this may be a read error. The rearrangement uses TRBV7-9 and TRBJ2-1, with D possibly matching TRBD2 (7 bases). There are 16 residues in the CDR3. Per the germline V gene, CDR1 is SEHNR and CDR2 is FQNEAQ (reference sequence). CDR3: CSSSLWGGGSYNEQFF. CDR3 bases: TGTTCCAGCAGCTTATGGGGAGGGGGCTCCTACAATGAGCAGTTCTTC. Full variable domain (remainder filled in from reference TRBV7-9 and TRBJ2-1): DTGVSQNPRHKITKRGQNVTFRCDPISEHNRLYWYRQTLGQGPEFLTYFQNEAQLEKSRLLSDRFSAERPKGSFSTLEIQRTEQGDSAMYLCSSSLWGGGSYNEQFFGPGTRLTVL.

The chain employs TRBV4-3 and TRBJ2-7; 7 bases agree with TRBD1. J gave up 0 bases and V 0 bases, and 5 bases lay outside the gene matches. The CDR3 contains 16 residues. Germline V lookup: CDR1 LGHNA, CDR2 YSLEER. This CDR3 reads CASSQEARDSSYEQYF. CDR3 in DNA: TGCGCCAGCAGCCAAGAAGCGAGGGACAGCTCCTACGAGCAGTACTTC.

The rearrangement joins TRBV2 to TRBJ1-1; D unclear. Germline V gives CDR1 SNHLY, CDR2 FYNNEI. This CDR3 spans 13 amino acids. With 7 bases removed from V and 2 bases from J, the gap between germline ends came to 11 bases. The CDR3 DNA is TGTGCCAGCATCGTTCCGCGAAACACTGAAGCTTTCTTT. The encoded protein is CASIVPRNTEAFF.

The chain links TRBV25-1 to TRBJ2-1; TRBD1 aligns across 7 bases. This CDR3 has 12 amino acids. Germline loops: CDR1 MGHDK, CDR2 SYGVNS. The ends lost 2 bases at V and 12 bases at J; junction bases unmatched: 4. CDR3 bases: TGTGCCAGCAGTGAAGGGACAGAGAGGCAGTTCTTC. Its translation is CASSEGTERQFF.

J is TRBJ2-7 and V is TRBV15; TRBD1 matches at 7 bases. This CDR3 is built from 13 residues. Germline loops: CDR1 LNHNV, CDR2 YYDKDF (reference sequence). V trimming: 3 bases; J trimming: 4 bases; junction bases outside the gene matches: 3. The CDR3 region is CATSSRQGYEQYF. The CDR3 DNA sequence: TGTGCCACCAGCAGCAGACAGGGTTACGAGCAGTACTTC.

The V gene is TRBV9, the J gene TRBJ2-2; D might be TRBD2 (7 bases). The CDR3 length is 19 residues. Germline CDR1 and CDR2: SGDLS and YYNGEE. V lost 3 bases and J lost 0, with 21 bases in between. CDR3 amino acids: CASSATVRGPTPNTGELFF. The DNA of the CDR3 is TGTGCCAGCAGCGCCACGGTGCGGGGGCCTACCCCGAACACCGGGGAGCTGTTTTTT.

This chain uses TRBV9 with TRBJ2-2; maybe TRBD1 (6 bases). The CDR3 loop spans 15 amino acids. V was pared by 0 bases and J by 7 bases, with 13 bases between. CDR1 is SGDLS, CDR2 YYNGEE, per germline. The CDR3: CASSVGTALGGELFF. In DNA form, the CDR3 reads TGTGCCAGCAGCGTAGGGACAGCTCTCGGCGGGGAGCTGTTTTTT.

V is TRBV7-2 and J is TRBJ1-5, with a tentative D call TRBD1 (5 bases). CDR1 is SGHTA, CDR2 FQGNSA, per germline. Between the trimmed V and J ends, which lost 1 base and 7 bases, there was a span of 8 bases. The CDR3 runs 13 residues. For the CDR3, the DNA is TGTGCCAGCAGCTTAGGTGGGGCCCAGCCCCAGCATTTT. Translated: CASSLGGAQPQHF.

This clone appeared a single time. As DNA, the CDR3 is TGCGCCAACAGCGTTACTGCCTCCTCCACAGATACGCAGTATTTT. It is translated as CANSVTASSTDTQYF. This chain uses TRBV10-2 with TRBJ2-3; D is uncertain. This CDR3 spans 15 amino acids. The germline V gene encodes CDR1 WSHSY and CDR2 SAAADI. The V end lost 10 bases, the J end lost 2 bases, and 19 bases lay between the germline ends.